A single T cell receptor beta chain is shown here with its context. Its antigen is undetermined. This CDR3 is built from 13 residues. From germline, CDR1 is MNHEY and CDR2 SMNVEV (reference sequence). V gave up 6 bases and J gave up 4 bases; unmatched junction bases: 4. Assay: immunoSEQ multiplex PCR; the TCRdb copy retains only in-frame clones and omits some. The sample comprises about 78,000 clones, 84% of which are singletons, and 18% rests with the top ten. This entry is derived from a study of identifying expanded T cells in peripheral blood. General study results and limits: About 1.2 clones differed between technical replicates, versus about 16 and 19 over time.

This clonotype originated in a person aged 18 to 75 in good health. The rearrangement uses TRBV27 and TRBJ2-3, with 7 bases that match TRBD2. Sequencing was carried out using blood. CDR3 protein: CASRIGGADTQYF. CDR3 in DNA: TGTGCCAGCAGGATTGGGGGGGCAGATACGCAGTATTTT.